This T cell receptor beta chain was sequenced for a study of T-cell reconstitution after alpha-beta-depleted transplantation in children. This CDR3 comprises 16 residues. The V and J ends lost 3 bases and 9 bases respectively, with 23 bases between them. Germline V CDR1 and CDR2: SGHRS, YFSETQ. This clonotype occurred many times. What it binds is not known. Study conclusions and caveats: Reportedly, alpha-beta T cells present about two months post-transplant originated from several hundred expanded clones of graft origin. T-cell numbers and diversity, one year after transplant, stemmed largely from T cells that were newly produced.

Using unique molecular identifiers, the investigators prepared the TCRbeta library. TCRdb reprocessed the PCR reads with MiXCR, giving one entry per CDR3 protein. The repertoire holds around 250,000 distinct CDR3 sequences, with about 25% as singletons. The chain carries TRBV5-1 and TRBJ2-3; D is tentatively TRBD1 or TRBD2 (5 bases each). This TCR came from a girl aged 2 to 10 with Fanconi anemia, due to receive a stem cell transplant. The sample here was PBMCs, taken before TCRalphabeta/CD19-depleted stem cell transplant. The CDR3, as DNA: TGCGCCAGCAGCTCTACGGGACGGCCACTACTAGACACGCAGTATTTT. This codes for CASSSTGRPLLDTQYF.